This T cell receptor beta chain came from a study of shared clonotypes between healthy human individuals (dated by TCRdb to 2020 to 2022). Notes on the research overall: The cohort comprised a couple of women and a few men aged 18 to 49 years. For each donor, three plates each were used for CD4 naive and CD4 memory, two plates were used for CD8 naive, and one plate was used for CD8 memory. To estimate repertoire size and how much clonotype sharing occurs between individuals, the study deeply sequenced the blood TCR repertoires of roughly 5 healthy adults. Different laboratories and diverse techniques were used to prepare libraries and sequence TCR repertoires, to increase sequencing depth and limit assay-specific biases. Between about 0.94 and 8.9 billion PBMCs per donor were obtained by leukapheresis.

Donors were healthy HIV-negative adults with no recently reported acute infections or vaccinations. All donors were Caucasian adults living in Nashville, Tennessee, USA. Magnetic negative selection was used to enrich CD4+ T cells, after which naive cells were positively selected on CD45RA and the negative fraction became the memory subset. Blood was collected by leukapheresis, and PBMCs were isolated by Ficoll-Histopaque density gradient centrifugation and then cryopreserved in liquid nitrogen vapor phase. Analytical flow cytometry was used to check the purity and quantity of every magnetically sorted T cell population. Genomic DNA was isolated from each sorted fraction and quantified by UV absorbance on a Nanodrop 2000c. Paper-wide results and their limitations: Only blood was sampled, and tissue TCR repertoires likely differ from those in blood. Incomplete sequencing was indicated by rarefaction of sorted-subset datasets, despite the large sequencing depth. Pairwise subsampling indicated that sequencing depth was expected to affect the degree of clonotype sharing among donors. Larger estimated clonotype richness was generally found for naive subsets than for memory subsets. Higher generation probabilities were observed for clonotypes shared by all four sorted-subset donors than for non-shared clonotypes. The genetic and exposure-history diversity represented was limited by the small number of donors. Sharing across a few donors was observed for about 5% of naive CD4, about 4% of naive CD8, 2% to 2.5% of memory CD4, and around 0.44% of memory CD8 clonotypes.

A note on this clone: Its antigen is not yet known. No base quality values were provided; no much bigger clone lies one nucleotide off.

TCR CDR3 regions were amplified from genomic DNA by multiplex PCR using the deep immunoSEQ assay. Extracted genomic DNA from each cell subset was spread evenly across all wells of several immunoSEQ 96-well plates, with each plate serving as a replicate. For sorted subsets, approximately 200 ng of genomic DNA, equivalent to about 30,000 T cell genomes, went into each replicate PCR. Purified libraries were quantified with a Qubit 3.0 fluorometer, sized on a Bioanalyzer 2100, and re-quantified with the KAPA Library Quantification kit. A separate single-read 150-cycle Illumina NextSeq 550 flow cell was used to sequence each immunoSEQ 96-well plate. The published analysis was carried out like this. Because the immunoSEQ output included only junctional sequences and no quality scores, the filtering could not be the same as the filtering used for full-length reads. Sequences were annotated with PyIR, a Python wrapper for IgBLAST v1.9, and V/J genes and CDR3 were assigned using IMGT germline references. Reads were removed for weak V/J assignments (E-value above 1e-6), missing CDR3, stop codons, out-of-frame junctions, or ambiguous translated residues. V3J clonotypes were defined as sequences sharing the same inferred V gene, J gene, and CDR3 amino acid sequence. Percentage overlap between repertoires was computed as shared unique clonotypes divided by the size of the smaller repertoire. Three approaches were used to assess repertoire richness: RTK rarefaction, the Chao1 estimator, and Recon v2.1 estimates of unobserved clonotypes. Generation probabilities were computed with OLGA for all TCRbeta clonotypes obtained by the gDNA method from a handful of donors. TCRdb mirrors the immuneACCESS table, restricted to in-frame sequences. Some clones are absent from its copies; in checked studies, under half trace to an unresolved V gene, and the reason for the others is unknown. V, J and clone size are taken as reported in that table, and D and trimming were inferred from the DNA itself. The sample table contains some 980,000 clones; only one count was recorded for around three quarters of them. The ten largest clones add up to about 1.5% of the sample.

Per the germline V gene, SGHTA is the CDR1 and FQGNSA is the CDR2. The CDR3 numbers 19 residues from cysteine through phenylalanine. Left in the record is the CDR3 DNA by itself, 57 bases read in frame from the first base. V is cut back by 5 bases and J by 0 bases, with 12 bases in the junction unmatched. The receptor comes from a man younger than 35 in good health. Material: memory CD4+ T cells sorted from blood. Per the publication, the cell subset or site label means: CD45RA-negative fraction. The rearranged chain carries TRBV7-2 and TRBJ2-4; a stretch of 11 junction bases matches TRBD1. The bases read TGTGCCAGCAGCCCACGGACAGGGGGCGGGACCCTAGCCAAAAACATTCAGTACTTC. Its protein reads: CASSPRTGGGTLAKNIQYF.